A single sample is the source of the 25 T cell receptor beta chains below, sequenced in a study of T cell repertoires in cytomegalovirus infection. Antigens of these TCRs are unknown. TCRdb re-called the reads with MiXCR, one entry per CDR3 protein. This sample yields 80,000 or so distinct CDR3 sequences, of which roughly 25% are seen a single time; roughly 50% belongs to the top ten. Here the sequenced sample was CD8+ T cells from cultured PBMCs, taken from culture after CMV antigen stimulation. These TCRs come from a human donor in good health (CMV status not recorded). Some clones in this sample may be carry-over from other donors' samples.

This clonotype was detected many times. The gene calls are TRBV7-8 and TRBJ1-2; the match to TRBD1 covers 7 bases. CDR1 and CDR2 from the germline V gene are SGHVS and FQNEAQ. This CDR3 has 16 residues. V was clipped by 5 bases and J by 0 bases; unmatched bases: 9. DNA for the CDR3: TGTGCCAGCAGCGACTGGGACAGCTCCGCTAACTATGGCTACACCTTC. Translated, it gives CASSDWDSSANYGYTF.

DNA of the CDR3: TGTGCCAGCAGCGTAGGTCGGCAGAACAATGAGCAGTTCTTC. Translation: CASSVGRQNNEQFF. This chain links TRBV9 with TRBJ2-1; no clear D. V shed 0 bases and J shed 5 bases, with 9 bases lying between them. The CDR3 is 14 amino acids. Looked up from germline, CDR1 is SGDLS and CDR2 is YYNGEE.

The chain joins TRBV7-3 to TRBJ2-1; 8 positions match TRBD2. Germline CDR1 is SGHTA and CDR2 is FQGTGA. CDR3 length equals 14 residues. V dropped 6 bases and J dropped 2; count of bases not matched to a gene: 3. The DNA for the CDR3 is TGTGCCAGCAGGAGCGGGAGCGCCTACAATGAGCAGTTCTTC. Protein product: CASRSGSAYNEQFF. The full variable domain, in which reference TRBV7-3 and TRBJ2-1 provide the parts outside the CDR3, is GAGVSQTPSNKVTEKGKYVELRCDPISGHTALYWYRQSLGQGPEFLIYFQGTGAADDSGLPNDRFFAVRPEGSVSTLKIQRTERGDSAVYLCASRSGSAYNEQFFGPGTRLTVL.

This clonotype was found a few times. The chain joins TRBV7-2 to TRBJ1-4; 10 bases agree with TRBD1. J lost 3 bases, V lost 3 bases, and 16 bases had no gene match. CDR1 and CDR2 from the germline V gene are SGHTA and FQGNSA. The CDR3 sequence is 20 residues long. The CDR3 loop reads CASSFPTDPTGGAPNEKLFF. Here the CDR3 DNA reads TGTGCCAGCAGCTTCCCCACAGATCCGACAGGGGGCGCACCTAATGAAAAACTGTTTTTT.

This clonotype was counted ten times or more. V is TRBV4-1 and J is TRBJ1-6, with unresolved D. The CDR3 is made up of 13 amino acids. V shed 0 bases and J shed 7 bases, with 4 bases lying between them. Germline-derived CDR1 and CDR2 are MGHRA and YSYEKL. The CDR3 DNA reads TGCGCCAGCAGCCAAGAGGGCAATTCACCCCTCCACTTT. It encodes CASSQEGNSPLHF.

This rearrangement joins TRBV7-2 to TRBJ2-3; the match to TRBD2 covers 11 bases. The V gene's germline CDR1 is SGHTA and CDR2 FQGNSA. V dropped 5 bases and J dropped 2; count of bases not matched to a gene: 3. The CDR3 runs 15 residues. In DNA, the CDR3 is TGTGCCAGCAGCACTAGCGGGGGATTCACAGATACGCAGTATTTT. Translation: CASSTSGGFTDTQYF.

This clonotype has only a few counts. The gene calls are TRBV7-9 and TRBJ2-2; tentatively, D is TRBD1 (6 bases). In germline, CDR1 is SEHNR, CDR2 FQNEAQ (reference sequence). V was clipped by 5 bases and J by 1 base, with 14 bases between them. The CDR3 sequence is 16 residues long. CDR3 bases: TGTGCCAGCAGCCACCCCAGGGGCCTGAACACCGGGGAGCTGTTTTTT. This encodes CASSHPRGLNTGELFF.

This clonotype showed up just a few times. The genes are TRBV5-4 and TRBJ1-1, with D perhaps TRBD1 (5 bases). CDR1 is SGHNT and CDR2 is YYREEE in the germline V gene (reference sequence). The CDR3 spans 12 residues. V was trimmed by 0 bases and J by 7 bases, leaving 7 bases between them. In nucleotides, the CDR3 is TGTGCCAGCAGCTTGGGGGGGATTGAAGCTTTCTTT. It encodes CASSLGGIEAFF.

The chain couples TRBV10-3 to TRBJ2-7, with unresolved D. Trimming stripped 6 bases from V and 4 bases from J, with 7 bases between. CDR1 is ENHRY, CDR2 SYGVKD, per germline. This CDR3 is 11 amino acids long. The chain's CDR3 is CAISQSYEQYF. The CDR3 DNA reads TGTGCCATCAGCCAGTCGTACGAGCAGTACTTC.

This clonotype was seen a handful of times. The chain carries TRBV5-1 and TRBJ2-7; either TRBD1 or TRBD2 may supply D (5 bases each). Trimming removed 0 bases from V and 5 bases from J, with 9 bases in between. This CDR3 has 13 amino acids. Germline loops: CDR1 SGHRS, CDR2 YFSETQ. CDR3 sequence reads: CASSLAEGNEQYF. The CDR3 DNA is TGCGCCAGCAGCTTGGCTGAGGGGAACGAGCAGTACTTC.

The chain is built from TRBV4-3 and TRBJ2-7; D call uncertain. Germline V lookup: CDR1 LGHNA, CDR2 YSLEER. V lost 0 bases and J lost 0, with 15 bases in between. The CDR3 extends over 17 amino acids. The CDR3, as DNA: TGCGCCAGCAGCCAAGATACGTCGGCCGCATTCTCCTACGAGCAGTACTTC. Its protein product is CASSQDTSAAFSYEQYF.

Many counts were recorded for this clonotype. The chain employs TRBV19 and TRBJ1-5, with D possibly TRBD1 on 6 matching bases. CDR1 LNHDA and CDR2 SQIVND come from the germline V gene (reference sequence). Trimming pared 6 bases from V and 6 bases from J, leaving 15 bases between. The CDR3 spans 14 residues. The CDR3 loop is CASSRTGTGQPQHF. The CDR3 nucleotides read TGTGCCAGTAGCCGAACAGGGACGGGTCAGCCCCAGCATTTT.

There are a few counts of this clonotype. The chain has TRBV27 and TRBJ1-6; 10 positions agree with TRBD1. Germline values: CDR1 MNHEY, CDR2 SMNVEV (reference sequence). The length of the CDR3 is 13 residues. Trimming at V came to 6 bases and at J to 11 bases, leaving 4 bases not matched to a gene. CDR3: CASSDRGLPPLHF. In DNA, the CDR3 is TGTGCCAGCAGCGACAGGGGGCTGCCACCCCTCCACTTT.

This clonotype was counted only a few times. The CDR3 spells CASSLDSTQPQHF. CDR3 sequence (DNA): TGTGCCAGCAGTTTAGATAGTACCCAGCCCCAGCATTTT. This chain links TRBV27 with TRBJ1-5; D is unclear. Germline CDR1 MNHEY, CDR2 SMNVEV (reference sequence). The germline V and J ends were trimmed by 2 bases and 7 bases, with 9 bases remaining between them. The CDR3 totals 13 residues.

Comment on this clonotype: A read error may explain this, as a much larger clone is one base away. V and J are TRBV4-1 and TRBJ2-7; D call uncertain. Germline CDR1 and CDR2: MGHRA and YSYEKL. There are 13 residues in the CDR3. CDR3: CANSQDLSNEQYF. The CDR3 nucleotides are TGCGCCAACAGCCAAGATCTCTCCAACGAGCAGTACTTC.

This clonotype was recorded at least ten times. CDR3 sequence (DNA): TGTGCCAGCAGTTACTCGGGGGGACAGGGAGGGTTCTACAATGAGCAGTTCTTC. Translation gives CASSYSGGQGGFYNEQFF. The V gene is TRBV6-5, the J gene TRBJ2-1; TRBD1 matches at 9 bases. In germline, CDR1 is MNHEY, CDR2 SVGAGI. J was trimmed by 3 bases and V by 0 bases; bases with no gene match: 9. The CDR3 consists of 18 residues.

This chain's CDR3 is CASSRLSGRALAYEQYF. The CDR3, as DNA: TGTGCCAGCAGTCGACTTAGCGGGAGGGCCCTCGCCTACGAGCAGTACTTC. V gene TRBV6-1 combines with J gene TRBJ2-7, with 11 positions matching TRBD2. The trim removed 5 bases at V and 2 bases at J, leaving 11 bases unmatched. Germline CDR1 is MNHNS and CDR2 is SASEGT. CDR3 size: 17 residues.

This clonotype showed up just a few times. V usage is TRBV6-6 and J usage is TRBJ1-1, with unresolved D. Germline CDR1 is MNHNY and CDR2 is SVGAGI (reference sequence). This CDR3 is built from 15 residues. V was trimmed by 6 bases and J by 0 bases, leaving 14 bases between them. This CDR3 reads CASRARALMNTEAFF. CDR3 DNA sequence: TGTGCCAGCAGGGCACGCGCCCTAATGAACACTGAAGCTTTCTTT.

The CDR3 loop reads CASSQGGLARGGYEQYF. The CDR3 DNA is TGCGCCAGCAGCCAAGGTGGTCTAGCGCGAGGGGGCTACGAGCAGTACTTC. The chain couples TRBV4-1 to TRBJ2-7; TRBD1 or TRBD2 may be the D gene (6 bases each). The CDR3 spans 17 residues. The V end was cut by 1 base, the J end by 3 bases, with 19 bases between. Germline V gene data show CDR1 as MGHRA and CDR2 as YSYEKL.

V is TRBV19 and J is TRBJ2-7; the D gene could be TRBD1 or TRBD2 (5 bases each). Germline assignment: CDR1 LNHDA and CDR2 SQIVND (reference sequence). V lost 5 bases to trimming and J lost 2 bases, with 16 bases between them. The CDR3 has 15 amino acids. CDR3: CASSEPGTATYEQYF. CDR3 sequence (DNA): TGTGCCAGTAGTGAGCCAGGGACGGCTACCTACGAGCAGTACTTC.

On this clonotype: One end of the junction does not line up with germline, which may come from a read error. The rearrangement links TRBV9 to TRBJ2-2; 8 bases align to TRBD2. This CDR3 comprises 17 residues. CDR1 and CDR2 (germline): SGDLS, YYNGEE. The CDR3 DNA reads TGTACCAGCAGCTCTCGACCGGGACTAGGAGGGACCGGGGAGCTGTTTTTT. Its protein is CTSSSRPGLGGTGELFF.

The rearrangement joins TRBV5-5 to TRBJ2-1; weak D call: TRBD1 (6 bases). This CDR3 has 13 residues. V was trimmed by 4 bases and J by 5 bases, leaving 10 bases between them. Per germline, CDR1 SGHKS and CDR2 YYEKEE (reference sequence). CDR3 sequence reads: CASSARDNNEQFF. CDR3 nucleotides: TGTGCCAGCAGCGCCCGGGACAACAATGAGCAGTTCTTC.

This chain uses TRBV4-1 with TRBJ1-1; maybe TRBD1 (5 bases). Germline loops: CDR1 MGHRA, CDR2 YSYEKL. With 1 base removed from V and 0 bases from J, the gap between germline ends came to 9 bases. This CDR3 contains 15 residues. CDR3 DNA: TGCGCCAGCAGCCAAGGACAGCTCATGAACACTGAAGCTTTCTTT. Translating gives CASSQGQLMNTEAFF.

This chain connects TRBV12-3 or TRBV12-4 to TRBJ1-2, with 7 bases fitting TRBD1. The CDR3 is made up of 15 amino acids. J lost 5 bases, V lost 6 bases, and 12 bases had no gene match. DNA for the CDR3: TGTGCCAGCAGACTCCGGGACAGCCAACCTTATGGCTACACCTTC. Translating gives CASRLRDSQPYGYTF.

This sequence joins TRBV10-3 and TRBJ1-5; a possible D gene is TRBD1 (5 bases). Looked up from germline, CDR1 is ENHRY and CDR2 is SYGVKD. Trimming left V 3 bases short and J 3 bases short, with 9 bases between. The CDR3 has 14 amino acids. Written as DNA, the CDR3 is TGTGCCATCAGTGAATCAGGGCCCAATCAGCCCCAGCATTTT. Encoded protein: CAISESGPNQPQHF.